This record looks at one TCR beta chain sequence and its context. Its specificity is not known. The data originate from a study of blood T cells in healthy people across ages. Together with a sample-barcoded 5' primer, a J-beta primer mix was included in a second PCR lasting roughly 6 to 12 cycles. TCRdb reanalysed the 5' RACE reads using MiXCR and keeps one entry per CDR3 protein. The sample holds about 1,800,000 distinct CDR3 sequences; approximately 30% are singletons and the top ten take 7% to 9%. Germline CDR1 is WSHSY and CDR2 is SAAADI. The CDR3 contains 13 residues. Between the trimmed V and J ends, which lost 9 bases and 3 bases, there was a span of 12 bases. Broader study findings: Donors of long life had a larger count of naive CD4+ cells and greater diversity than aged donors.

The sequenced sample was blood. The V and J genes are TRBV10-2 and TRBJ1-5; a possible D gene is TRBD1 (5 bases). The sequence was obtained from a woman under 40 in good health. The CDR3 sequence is CASGGGSNQPQHF. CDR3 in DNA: TGCGCCAGTGGTGGGGGGTCCAATCAGCCCCAGCATTTT.